This TCR beta chain was found in a study of blood T cells in healthy people across ages. Germline CDR1 reads MGHRA; CDR2 reads YSYEKL. The CDR3 spans 17 residues. V dropped 4 bases and J dropped 3; count of bases not matched to a gene: 15. This clonotype was found a few times. The target antigen is unknown. Findings and limits, study-wide: Per-million-T-cell TCR beta diversity fell roughly linearly with age. Greater diversity and more naive CD4+ cells were seen in long-lived donors than in aged donors.

Then a second PCR, running roughly 7 to 12 cycles, was carried out with a sample-barcoded 5' primer and a J-beta primer mix. Every molecule of cDNA carried a tag from a template-switch adaptor with 12 random nucleotides. TCRdb ran MiXCR on the 5' RACE reads and lists one entry per CDR3 protein. The table includes around 1.5 million distinct CDR3 sequences, approximately 40% detected once. A minimum of 7 million PBMCs was isolated per sample. This TCR was sampled from a woman under 30 in good health. The J gene is TRBJ2-7, the V gene TRBV4-1; TRBD2 matches 7 bases. Material for sequencing was blood. The CDR3 sequence is CASSRVGARGGFYEQYF. The CDR3 region has the DNA TGCGCCAGCAGCCGAGTCGGGGCAAGGGGAGGGTTCTACGAGCAGTACTTC.